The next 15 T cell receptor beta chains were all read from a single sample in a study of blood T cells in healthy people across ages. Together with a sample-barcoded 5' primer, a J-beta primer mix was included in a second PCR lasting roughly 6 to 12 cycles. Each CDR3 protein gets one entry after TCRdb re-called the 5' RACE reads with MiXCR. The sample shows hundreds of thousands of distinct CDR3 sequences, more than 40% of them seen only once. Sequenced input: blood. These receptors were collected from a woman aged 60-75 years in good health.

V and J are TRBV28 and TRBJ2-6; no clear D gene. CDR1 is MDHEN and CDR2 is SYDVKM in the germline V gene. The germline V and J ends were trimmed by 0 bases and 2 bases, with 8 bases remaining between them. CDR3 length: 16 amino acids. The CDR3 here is CASSLWFEAGANVLTF. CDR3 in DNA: TGTGCCAGCAGTTTATGGTTTGAGGCTGGGGCCAACGTCCTGACTTTC.

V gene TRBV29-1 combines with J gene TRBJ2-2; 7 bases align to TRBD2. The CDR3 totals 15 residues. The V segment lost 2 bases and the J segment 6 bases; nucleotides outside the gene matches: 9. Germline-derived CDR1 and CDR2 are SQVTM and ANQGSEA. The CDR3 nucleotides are TGCAGCGTTGAATGGGATGTAGGGAGGGCCGGGGAGCTGTTTTTT. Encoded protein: CSVEWDVGRAGELFF.

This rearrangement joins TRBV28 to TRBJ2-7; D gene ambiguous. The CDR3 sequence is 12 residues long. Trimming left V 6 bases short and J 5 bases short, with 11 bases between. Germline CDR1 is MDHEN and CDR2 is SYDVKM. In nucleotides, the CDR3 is TGTGCCAGCAGACAAGGAGAGAACGAGCAGTACTTC. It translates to CASRQGENEQYF.

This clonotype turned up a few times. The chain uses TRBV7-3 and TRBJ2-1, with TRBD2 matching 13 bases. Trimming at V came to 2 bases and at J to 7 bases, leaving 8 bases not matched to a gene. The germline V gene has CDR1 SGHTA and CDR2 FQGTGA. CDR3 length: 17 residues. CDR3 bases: TGTGCCAGCAGCTTATCTTCGGGACTAGCGGGAAATAATGAGCAGTTCTTC. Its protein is CASSLSSGLAGNNEQFF. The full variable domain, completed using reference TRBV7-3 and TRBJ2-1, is GAGVSQTPSNKVTEKGKYVELRCDPISGHTALYWYRQSLGQGPEFLIYFQGTGAADDSGLPNDRFFAVRPEGSVSTLKIQRTERGDSAVYLCASSLSSGLAGNNEQFFGPGTRLTVL.

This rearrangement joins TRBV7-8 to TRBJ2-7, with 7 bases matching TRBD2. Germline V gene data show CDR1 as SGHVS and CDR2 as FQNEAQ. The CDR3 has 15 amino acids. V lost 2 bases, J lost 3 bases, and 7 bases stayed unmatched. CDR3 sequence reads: CASSLRRAGNYEQYF. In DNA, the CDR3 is TGTGCCAGCAGCTTACGTAGAGCGGGAAACTACGAGCAGTACTTC.

CDR3 nucleotide sequence: TGTGCCACCAGTGATTTGCCCGTGGACCGAAGCACAGATACGCAGTATTTT. It codes for CATSDLPVDRSTDTQYF. The chain recombines TRBV24-1 with TRBJ2-3; D is unresolved. The CDR3 covers 17 residues. With 0 bases removed from V and 0 bases from J, the gap between germline ends came to 12 bases. Germline V CDR1 and CDR2: KGHDR, SFDVKD.

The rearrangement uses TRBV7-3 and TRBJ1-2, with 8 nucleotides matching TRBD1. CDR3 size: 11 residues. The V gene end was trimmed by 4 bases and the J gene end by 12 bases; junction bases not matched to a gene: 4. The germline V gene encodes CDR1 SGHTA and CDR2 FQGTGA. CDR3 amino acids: CASSSPDRDTF. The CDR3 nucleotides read TGTGCCAGCAGCTCCCCGGACAGGGACACCTTC. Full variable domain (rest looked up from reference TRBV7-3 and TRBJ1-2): GAGVSQTPSNKVTEKGKYVELRCDPISGHTALYWYRQSLGQGPEFLIYFQGTGAADDSGLPNDRFFAVRPEGSVSTLKIQRTERGDSAVYLCASSSPDRDTFGSGTRLTVV.

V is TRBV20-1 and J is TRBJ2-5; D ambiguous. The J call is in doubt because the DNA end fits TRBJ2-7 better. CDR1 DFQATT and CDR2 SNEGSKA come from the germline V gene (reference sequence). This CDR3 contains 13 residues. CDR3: CSARRPGPDEQYF. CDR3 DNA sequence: TGCAGTGCTAGAAGGCCCGGGCCTGACGAGCAGTACTTC.

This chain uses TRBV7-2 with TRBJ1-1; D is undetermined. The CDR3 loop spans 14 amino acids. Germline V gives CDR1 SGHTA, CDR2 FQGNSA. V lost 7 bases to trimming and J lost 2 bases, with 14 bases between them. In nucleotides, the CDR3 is TGTGCCAGCACTCCCGGGGTGGCTAACACTGAAGCTTTCTTT. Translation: CASTPGVANTEAFF.

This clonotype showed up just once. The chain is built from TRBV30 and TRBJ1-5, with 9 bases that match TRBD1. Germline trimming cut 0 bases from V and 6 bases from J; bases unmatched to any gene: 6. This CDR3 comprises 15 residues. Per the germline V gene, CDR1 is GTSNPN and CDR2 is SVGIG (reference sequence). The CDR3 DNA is TGTGCCTGGAGTGTACCAGGGACAGGGTTTCAGCCCCAGCATTTT. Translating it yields CAWSVPGTGFQPQHF.

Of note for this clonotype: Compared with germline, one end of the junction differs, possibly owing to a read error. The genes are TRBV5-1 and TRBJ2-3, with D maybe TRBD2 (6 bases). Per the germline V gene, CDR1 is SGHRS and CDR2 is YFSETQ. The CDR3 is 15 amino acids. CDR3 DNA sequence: TGCGCCAGCAGCTCCCAACTAGCTAGCACAGATACGCGGTATTTT. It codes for CASSSQLASTDTRYF.

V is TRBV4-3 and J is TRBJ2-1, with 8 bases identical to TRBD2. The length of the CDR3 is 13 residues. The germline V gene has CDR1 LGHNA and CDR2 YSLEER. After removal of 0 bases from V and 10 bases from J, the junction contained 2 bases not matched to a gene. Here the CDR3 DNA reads TGCGCCAGCAGCCAAGAAACTAGCGGAGAGCAGTTCTTC. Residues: CASSQETSGEQFF.

DNA of the CDR3: TGCAGCGTTGTACTAGCGCAAACCTACAATGAGCAGTTCTTC. Its protein product is CSVVLAQTYNEQFF. V and J are TRBV29-1 and TRBJ2-1; 7 bases match TRBD2. The CDR3 sequence is 14 residues long. The germline V gene has CDR1 SQVTM and CDR2 ANQGSEA. V lost 4 bases and J lost 2; bases outside the gene matches: 5.

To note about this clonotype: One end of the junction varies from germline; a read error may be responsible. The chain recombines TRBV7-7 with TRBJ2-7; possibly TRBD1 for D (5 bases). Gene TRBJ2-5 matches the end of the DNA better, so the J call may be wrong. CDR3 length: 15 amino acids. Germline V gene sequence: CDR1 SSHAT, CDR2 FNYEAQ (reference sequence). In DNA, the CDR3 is TGTGCTAGCAGCTTAGTGGGGCTGGCGCGGGAGACCCAGTACTTC. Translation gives CASSLVGLARETQYF.

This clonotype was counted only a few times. CDR3 sequence (DNA): TGCAGCGTTGTATTAGGGAGTGAAAAACTGTTTTTT. This translates into CSVVLGSEKLFF. This chain connects TRBV29-1 to TRBJ1-4; no definite D call. V lost 4 bases and J lost 7, with 10 bases in between. CDR3 length: 12 residues. The germline V gene encodes CDR1 SQVTM and CDR2 ANQGSEA.